This TCR beta chain was recovered during a study of blood T cell repertoires in COVID-19. TCRdb's copy holds only in-frame clones and misses some; the assay was immunoSEQ multiplex PCR. This table has 55,000 to 70,000 clones, around 80% appearing once. The sequence was obtained from an elderly man with acute or convalescent COVID-19. Sample: peripheral blood.

CDR3 nucleotides: TGTGCCAGCAGCTTGGGCAGGGTTACAGATACGCAGTATTTT. As protein: CASSLGRVTDTQYF. The chain carries TRBV7-3 and TRBJ2-3, with D maybe TRBD1 (5 bases). Between the trimmed V and J ends, which lost 3 bases and 3 bases, there was a span of 10 bases. The CDR3 length is 14 residues. Per germline, CDR1 SGHTA and CDR2 FQGTGA.